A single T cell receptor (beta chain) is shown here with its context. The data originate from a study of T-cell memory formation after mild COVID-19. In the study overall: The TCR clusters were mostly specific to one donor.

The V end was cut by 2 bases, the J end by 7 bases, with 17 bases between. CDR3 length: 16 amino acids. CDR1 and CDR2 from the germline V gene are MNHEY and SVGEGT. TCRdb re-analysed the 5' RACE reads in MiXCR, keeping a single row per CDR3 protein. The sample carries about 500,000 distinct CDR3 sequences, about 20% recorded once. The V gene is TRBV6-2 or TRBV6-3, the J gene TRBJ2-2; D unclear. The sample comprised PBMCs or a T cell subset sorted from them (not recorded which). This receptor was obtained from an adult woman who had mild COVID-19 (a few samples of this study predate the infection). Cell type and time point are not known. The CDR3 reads CASSYVAIQPGGELFF. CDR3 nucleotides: TGTGCCAGCAGTTACGTAGCCATCCAGCCCGGCGGGGAGCTGTTTTTT.